This T cell receptor beta chain originates from a study of prognosis after radiotherapy for stage I lung cancer. Across the whole study: Median age was around 70 years (about 50 to 90) among over 10 men and 6 or 7 women.

Multiplex PCR in two rounds served to amplify TCR beta CDR3 from genomic DNA. Used in first-round PCR were primers specific to each TRBV and TRBJ gene. TCRdb fed the multiplex PCR reads into MiXCR, producing one record per CDR3 protein. The sample yields roughly 32,000 distinct CDR3 sequences, approximately 39% seen once. CDR3 size: 16 residues. The trim removed 1 base at V and 5 bases at J, leaving 6 bases unmatched. By sample share, this clonotype is medium-sized. Antigen: not known. The study's findings and limits: Shannon entropy (measured after stereotactic body radiation therapy) was lower in patients who went on to develop distant metastases. The tumor specificity of expanded TCR clones remained undetermined.

The gene calls are TRBV12-3 or TRBV12-4 and TRBJ2-3; 10 bases are shared with TRBD1. The sequence came from a donor at least 50 years old with non-small cell lung cancer. Sequenced material: PBMCs, taken before or after stereotactic body radiation therapy (not recorded which). The CDR3 loop is CASSLGQGAGGDTQYF. In DNA form, the CDR3 reads TGTGCCAGCAGTTTAGGACAGGGGGCGGGTGGAGATACGCAGTATTTT.